Listed below are T cell receptor beta chains from one sample, sequenced in a study of T cell responses to AZD1222 COVID-19 vaccine. Method: immunoSEQ multiplex PCR; TCRdb's copy keeps in-frame clones and lacks some. This repertoire shows roughly 160,000 clones, 90% found once; its top ten account for around 1.5%. The sequencing here drew on peripheral blood, taken on day 0 of AZD1222 vaccination. The origin of the receptors is an adult in good health. Each CDR3 is given with its conserved first and last residue. A D gene is named only where the DNA matches it firmly. Size is omitted from some rows. Given values are once, few, many or a class for expanded clones.

V gene: TRBV18
D gene: -
CDR3 length: 17
clone size: -
J gene: TRBJ1-6
CDR3 protein: CASSPPGHITYNSPLHF
CDR3 DNA: TGTGCCAGCTCACCACCGGGACACATAACGTATAATTCACCCCTCCACTTT

V gene: TRBV4-3
D gene: -
CDR3 length: 15
clone size: -
J gene: TRBJ2-1
CDR3 protein: CASSQGLATYNEQFF
CDR3 DNA: TGCGCCAGCAGCCAAGGTCTAGCGACCTACAATGAGCAGTTCTTC

V gene: TRBV10-1
D gene: -
CDR3 length: 13
clone size: few
J gene: TRBJ2-2
CDR3 protein: CASSLSSAGELFF
CDR3 DNA: TGCGCCAGCAGTCTTAGTTCCGCCGGGGAGCTGTTTTTT

V gene: TRBV10-2
D gene: TRBD2
CDR3 length: 15
clone size: few
J gene: TRBJ2-7
CDR3 protein: CASSEGLAGRREQYF
CDR3 DNA: TGCGCCAGCAGTGAAGGCCTAGCGGGGCGGCGGGAGCAGTACTTC

V gene: TRBV7-2
D gene: -
CDR3 length: 14
clone size: once
J gene: TRBJ2-3
CDR3 protein: CASSLVIGPDTQYF
CDR3 DNA: TGTGCCAGCAGCTTAGTTATCGGCCCAGATACGCAGTATTTT

V gene: TRBV7-3
D gene: -
CDR3 length: 15
clone size: -
J gene: TRBJ2-3
CDR3 protein: CASSLSGGSTDTQYF
CDR3 DNA: TGTGCCAGCAGTCTGAGCGGCGGATCCACAGATACGCAGTATTTT

V gene: TRBV7-2
D gene: -
CDR3 length: 15
clone size: -
J gene: TRBJ2-7
CDR3 protein: CASSLAVRGLYEQYF
CDR3 DNA: TGTGCCAGCAGCTTGGCTGTCCGCGGATTGTACGAGCAGTACTTC

V gene: TRBV6-1
D gene: -
CDR3 length: 16
clone size: -
J gene: TRBJ2-7
CDR3 protein: CASSDPGRRSSYEQYF
CDR3 DNA: TGTGCCAGCAGTGACCCGGGACGGAGGAGCTCCTACGAGCAGTACTTC

V gene: TRBV11-3
D gene: -
CDR3 length: 13
clone size: -
J gene: TRBJ1-1
CDR3 protein: CASSLDQNTEAFF
CDR3 DNA: TGTGCCAGCAGCCTCGACCAGAACACTGAAGCTTTCTTT

V gene: TRBV9
D gene: -
CDR3 length: 15
clone size: few
J gene: TRBJ1-1
CDR3 protein: CASSALSRGNTEAFF
CDR3 DNA: TGTGCCAGCAGCGCACTCAGCAGGGGAAACACTGAAGCTTTCTTT

V gene: TRBV28
D gene: -
CDR3 length: 15
clone size: -
J gene: TRBJ1-3
CDR3 protein: CASSLETVRGNTIYF
CDR3 DNA: TGTGCCAGCAGTTTAGAGACAGTTCGGGGAAACACCATATATTTT

V gene: TRBV18
D gene: -
CDR3 length: 17
clone size: -
J gene: TRBJ2-1
CDR3 protein: CASSPLARVPSDNEQFF
CDR3 DNA: TGTGCCAGCTCACCACTTGCCAGGGTACCCTCCGACAATGAGCAGTTCTTC

V gene: TRBV5-8
D gene: -
CDR3 length: 10
clone size: -
J gene: TRBJ1-2
CDR3 protein: CASSLGGYTF
CDR3 DNA: TGTGCCAGCAGCTTAGGTGGCTACACCTTC

V gene: TRBV28
D gene: TRBD1
CDR3 length: 14
clone size: -
J gene: TRBJ2-7
CDR3 protein: CASRQVGTVVSQYF
CDR3 DNA: TGTGCCAGCAGACAAGTCGGGACAGTAGTTTCCCAGTACTTC

V gene: TRBV6-2/TRBV6-3
D gene: TRBD1
CDR3 length: 15
clone size: few
J gene: TRBJ2-7
CDR3 protein: CASSHGDRRFYEQYF
CDR3 DNA: TGTGCCAGCAGTCACGGGGACAGGAGATTTTACGAGCAGTACTTC

V gene: TRBV6-5
D gene: -
CDR3 length: 14
clone size: few
J gene: TRBJ2-4
CDR3 protein: CASSYDRAKNIQYF
CDR3 DNA: TGTGCCAGCAGTTACGACAGAGCCAAAAACATTCAGTACTTC

V gene: TRBV28
D gene: -
CDR3 length: 15
clone size: -
J gene: TRBJ1-1
CDR3 protein: CASSTGPRGDTEAFF
CDR3 DNA: TGTGCCAGCAGTACTGGTCCTCGAGGGGACACTGAAGCTTTCTTT

V gene: TRBV28
D gene: TRBD1
CDR3 length: 13
clone size: once
J gene: TRBJ1-2
CDR3 protein: CATRRGQNYGYTF
CDR3 DNA: TGTGCCACCAGGAGGGGACAGAACTATGGCTACACCTTC

V gene: TRBV29-1
D gene: -
CDR3 length: 13
clone size: -
J gene: TRBJ2-7
CDR3 protein: CSVGEGPSYEQYF
CDR3 DNA: TGCAGCGTGGGCGAGGGGCCCTCCTACGAGCAGTACTTC

V gene: TRBV7-9
D gene: TRBD1
CDR3 length: 14
clone size: once
J gene: TRBJ2-2
CDR3 protein: CASSFVTGDGELFF
CDR3 DNA: TGTGCCAGCAGCTTTGTGACAGGGGACGGGGAGCTGTTTTTT

V gene: TRBV5-1
D gene: -
CDR3 length: 13
clone size: -
J gene: TRBJ2-1
CDR3 protein: CASSLGLNNEQFF
CDR3 DNA: TGCGCCAGCAGCTTAGGACTTAACAATGAGCAGTTCTTC

V gene: TRBV7-2
D gene: -
CDR3 length: 14
clone size: -
J gene: TRBJ1-1
CDR3 protein: CASSLEGPNTEAFF
CDR3 DNA: TGTGCCAGCAGCTTAGAAGGTCCGAACACTGAAGCTTTCTTT

V gene: TRBV5-8
D gene: -
CDR3 length: 14
clone size: -
J gene: TRBJ2-2
CDR3 protein: CASSRGLNTGELFF
CDR3 DNA: TGTGCCAGCAGCAGGGGACTCAACACCGGGGAGCTGTTTTTT

V gene: TRBV28
D gene: -
CDR3 length: 16
clone size: -
J gene: TRBJ1-2
CDR3 protein: CASSLGWARHTDGYTF
CDR3 DNA: TGTGCCAGCAGTCTGGGGTGGGCAAGACATACCGATGGCTACACCTTC

V gene: TRBV2
D gene: -
CDR3 length: 14
clone size: -
J gene: TRBJ1-6
CDR3 protein: CASSVLSFNSPLHF
CDR3 DNA: TGTGCCAGCAGTGTCCTCAGTTTTAATTCACCCCTCCACTTT

V gene: TRBV14
D gene: -
CDR3 length: 15
clone size: -
J gene: TRBJ2-2
CDR3 protein: CASSQLSRSTGELFF
CDR3 DNA: TGTGCCAGCAGCCAATTATCCAGGAGCACCGGGGAGCTGTTTTTT

V gene: TRBV19
D gene: -
CDR3 length: 13
clone size: -
J gene: TRBJ1-5
CDR3 protein: CAISQGINQPQHF
CDR3 DNA: TGTGCCATCTCACAGGGCATTAATCAGCCCCAGCATTTT

V gene: TRBV5-6
D gene: -
CDR3 length: 17
clone size: -
J gene: TRBJ1-2
CDR3 protein: CASSFYPRGIANYGYTF
CDR3 DNA: TGTGCCAGCAGCTTTTACCCCCGGGGGATAGCTAACTATGGCTACACCTTC

V gene: TRBV29-1
D gene: -
CDR3 length: 12
clone size: few
J gene: TRBJ1-2
CDR3 protein: CSVEGSPYGYTF
CDR3 DNA: TGCAGCGTTGAGGGCAGCCCCTATGGCTACACCTTC

V gene: TRBV7-2
D gene: -
CDR3 length: 16
clone size: -
J gene: TRBJ2-7
CDR3 protein: CASSLAPTIPAYEQYF
CDR3 DNA: TGTGCCAGCAGCTTAGCCCCGACTATTCCGGCCTACGAGCAGTACTTC

V gene: TRBV19
D gene: TRBD1
CDR3 length: 16
clone size: -
J gene: TRBJ1-2
CDR3 protein: CASSRIGTGGNYGYTF
CDR3 DNA: TGTGCCAGTAGTCGGATTGGGACAGGGGGCAACTATGGCTACACCTTC

V gene: TRBV28
D gene: TRBD1
CDR3 length: 17
clone size: -
J gene: TRBJ2-7
CDR3 protein: CASSLPIPGQGGNEQYF
CDR3 DNA: TGTGCCAGCAGCCTACCAATTCCGGGACAGGGAGGGAACGAGCAGTACTTC

V gene: TRBV27
D gene: -
CDR3 length: 15
clone size: -
J gene: TRBJ2-1
CDR3 protein: CASSSTGTLGNEQFF
CDR3 DNA: TGTGCCAGCAGTTCCACCGGGACCCTAGGGAATGAGCAGTTCTTC

V gene: TRBV10-3
D gene: TRBD1
CDR3 length: 15
clone size: once
J gene: TRBJ1-2
CDR3 protein: CAISEMGQSNYGYTF
CDR3 DNA: TGTGCCATCAGTGAGATGGGACAGTCTAACTATGGCTACACCTTC